Listed below are T cell receptor beta chains from one sample, sequenced in a study of neurological immune-mediated disorders. A single record per CDR3 protein comes from TCRdb applying MiXCR to the 5' RACE reads. The table shows roughly 100,000 distinct CDR3 sequences, with around 3.4% occurring only once. The sample comprised PBMCs. The receptors originated from a woman between 18 and 29 years old with multiple sclerosis. CDR3s include the opening cysteine and the closing phenylalanine or tryptophan. The order of the fields is V gene, J gene, clone size, D gene, CDR3 protein, CDR3 DNA. D genes are given only for firm matches. The size of a clone is reported for some rows only, either as once, few or many, or as a class for expanded clones.

v_call: TRBV20-1; j_call: TRBJ1-2; clone_size: many; d_call: TRBD1; cdr3_aa: CSAGSDRGYGYTF; cdr3_nt: TGCAGTGCTGGCAGCGACAGGGGATACGGCTACACCTTC
v_call: TRBV5-1; j_call: TRBJ2-7; clone_size: -; d_call: -; cdr3_aa: CASSPTDTGRDEQYF; cdr3_nt: TGCGCCAGCAGCCCAACGGACACGGGACGGGACGAGCAGTACTTC
v_call: TRBV27; j_call: TRBJ2-7; clone_size: many; d_call: -; cdr3_aa: CASRGREQYF; cdr3_nt: TGTGCCAGCAGGGGGAGGGAGCAGTACTTC
v_call: TRBV29-1; j_call: TRBJ2-2; clone_size: -; d_call: -; cdr3_aa: CSVGWESGELFF; cdr3_nt: TGCAGCGTTGGGTGGGAGTCCGGGGAGCTGTTTTTT
v_call: TRBV20-1; j_call: TRBJ2-7; clone_size: many; d_call: -; cdr3_aa: CSARVLGGASLEYEQYF; cdr3_nt: TGCAGTGCTAGAGTTCTGGGGGGCGCTAGCTTGGAATACGAGCAGTACTTC
v_call: TRBV5-1; j_call: TRBJ2-3; clone_size: many; d_call: -; cdr3_aa: CASSLPTASTDTQYF; cdr3_nt: TGCGCCAGCAGCCTCCCGACCGCCAGCACAGATACGCAGTATTTT
v_call: TRBV28; j_call: TRBJ2-7; clone_size: many; d_call: TRBD1; cdr3_aa: CASSRTGDYEQYF; cdr3_nt: TGTGCCAGCAGTAGGACAGGGGACTACGAGCAGTACTTC
v_call: TRBV7-8; j_call: TRBJ1-2; clone_size: many; d_call: TRBD1; cdr3_aa: CASSFRQGMYGYTF; cdr3_nt: TGTGCCAGCAGCTTTCGACAGGGAATGTATGGCTACACCTTC
v_call: TRBV5-1; j_call: TRBJ2-5; clone_size: many; d_call: -; cdr3_aa: CASSLREQETQYF; cdr3_nt: TGCGCCAGCAGCTTGCGGGAGCAAGAGACCCAGTACTTC
v_call: TRBV29-1; j_call: TRBJ1-4; clone_size: many; d_call: TRBD1; cdr3_aa: CSVIQGEGEKLFF; cdr3_nt: TGCAGCGTTATACAGGGGGAGGGAGAAAAACTGTTTTTT
v_call: TRBV28; j_call: TRBJ1-1; clone_size: many; d_call: -; cdr3_aa: CASSHREHTEAFF; cdr3_nt: TGTGCCAGCAGTCACAGGGAGCACACTGAAGCTTTCTTT
v_call: TRBV6-5; j_call: TRBJ2-5; clone_size: many; d_call: TRBD2; cdr3_aa: CASSPGLAGGLGETQYF; cdr3_nt: TGTGCCAGCAGTCCTGGACTAGCGGGGGGGCTTGGAGAGACCCAGTACTTC
v_call: TRBV11-2; j_call: TRBJ1-1; clone_size: many; d_call: -; cdr3_aa: CASSLALYYGQMNTEAFF; cdr3_nt: TGTGCCAGCAGCTTAGCGCTCTACTATGGACAAATGAACACTGAAGCTTTCTTT
v_call: TRBV29-1; j_call: TRBJ1-2; clone_size: many; d_call: -; cdr3_aa: CSVEDGRESNYGYTF; cdr3_nt: TGCAGCGTTGAAGATGGCAGGGAATCTAACTATGGCTACACCTTC
v_call: TRBV5-1; j_call: TRBJ2-6; clone_size: many; d_call: TRBD1; cdr3_aa: CASSTRTGAGANVLTF; cdr3_nt: TGCGCCAGCAGCACCCGGACAGGGGCTGGGGCCAACGTCCTGACTTTC
v_call: TRBV7-9; j_call: TRBJ1-2; clone_size: many; d_call: -; cdr3_aa: CASSRDANYGYTF; cdr3_nt: TGTGCCAGCAGCCGGGATGCTAACTATGGCTACACCTTC
v_call: TRBV27; j_call: TRBJ1-1; clone_size: many; d_call: TRBD1; cdr3_aa: CASRPQGAANTEAFF; cdr3_nt: TGTGCCAGCAGACCACAGGGGGCGGCGAACACTGAAGCTTTCTTT
v_call: TRBV7-3; j_call: TRBJ2-3; clone_size: few; d_call: TRBD2; cdr3_aa: CASTMGLWREKNTKIYTDTQYF; cdr3_nt: TGTGCCAGCACCATGGGCCTTTGGCGGGAGAAAAACACCAAGATTTACACAGATACGCAGTATTTT
v_call: TRBV20-1; j_call: TRBJ2-7; clone_size: few; d_call: TRBD2; cdr3_aa: CSAGGTSEKQYF; cdr3_nt: TGCAGTGCTGGCGGCACTAGCGAAAAGCAGTACTTC
v_call: TRBV11-2; j_call: TRBJ2-7; clone_size: many; d_call: -; cdr3_aa: CASSLGPGGTYEQYF; cdr3_nt: TGTGCCAGCAGCTTAGGGCCGGGCGGGACCTACGAGCAGTACTTC
v_call: TRBV14; j_call: TRBJ1-1; clone_size: many; d_call: -; cdr3_aa: CASSPTRSRAFF; cdr3_nt: TGTGCCAGCAGCCCGACAAGGTCTCGAGCTTTCTTT
v_call: TRBV12-3/TRBV12-4; j_call: TRBJ1-1; clone_size: few; d_call: -; cdr3_aa: CASSSGKVNTEAFF; cdr3_nt: TGTGCCAGCAGTTCGGGAAAAGTGAACACTGAAGCTTTCTTT
v_call: TRBV27; j_call: TRBJ1-6; clone_size: many; d_call: TRBD1; cdr3_aa: CASTRTGGNSPLHF; cdr3_nt: TGTGCCAGCACCCGGACAGGGGGTAATTCACCCCTCCACTTT
v_call: TRBV6-2/TRBV6-3; j_call: TRBJ2-5; clone_size: many; d_call: TRBD1; cdr3_aa: CASSEQGMAETQYF; cdr3_nt: TGTGCCAGCAGTGAACAGGGGATGGCGGAGACCCAGTACTTC
v_call: TRBV7-6; j_call: TRBJ1-2; clone_size: many; d_call: -; cdr3_aa: CASSFGTGSHYGYTF; cdr3_nt: TGTGCCAGCAGCTTCGGAACGGGGTCCCACTATGGCTACACCTTC
v_call: TRBV30; j_call: TRBJ1-1; clone_size: once; d_call: -; cdr3_aa: CAWLGGGLAEAFF; cdr3_nt: TGTGCCTGGCTCGGGGGAGGGTTGGCTGAAGCTTTCTTT
v_call: TRBV10-3; j_call: TRBJ2-2; clone_size: many; d_call: -; cdr3_aa: CAIRYENTGELFF; cdr3_nt: TGTGCCATCCGGTATGAAAACACCGGGGAGCTGTTTTTT
v_call: TRBV6-5; j_call: TRBJ2-3; clone_size: many; d_call: TRBD1; cdr3_aa: CASSSGQGGSDTQYF; cdr3_nt: TGTGCCAGCAGTTCTGGACAGGGGGGTTCAGATACGCAGTATTTT
v_call: TRBV20-1; j_call: TRBJ2-7; clone_size: many; d_call: TRBD1; cdr3_aa: CSARSDRDYEQYF; cdr3_nt: TGCAGTGCTAGATCCGACAGGGACTACGAGCAGTACTTC
v_call: TRBV7-6; j_call: TRBJ2-7; clone_size: many; d_call: -; cdr3_aa: CASSLGLVSDEQYF; cdr3_nt: TGTGCCAGCAGCTTAGGGTTAGTTTCCGACGAGCAGTACTTC
v_call: TRBV27; j_call: TRBJ2-1; clone_size: many; d_call: -; cdr3_aa: CASLQIYNEQFF; cdr3_nt: TGTGCCAGCCTCCAGATTTACAATGAGCAGTTCTTC
v_call: TRBV6-6; j_call: TRBJ1-2; clone_size: few; d_call: -; cdr3_aa: CASRSAGSNYGYTF; cdr3_nt: TGTGCCAGCAGGTCAGCGGGATCCAACTATGGCTACACCTTC